Each of the 32 T cell receptor beta chains below was sequenced from the same sample in a study of blood T cell repertoires in COVID-19. The data were produced by immunoSEQ multiplex PCR, yet TCRdb's version contains in-frame clones alone and is incomplete. The sample has around 250,000 clones, about nine tenths seen once. Input material: PBMCs or T cells enriched from blood (not recorded which). The receptors stem from a man aged 50 to 59 who had been exposed to COVID-19.

To note about this clone: Other DNA sequences within the sample encode an identical CDR3. The chain uses TRBV5-1 and TRBJ2-1; 7 nucleotides match TRBD2. This CDR3 spans 15 amino acids. Germline lookup yields CDR1 SGHRS and CDR2 YFSETQ. J gave up 4 bases and V 4 bases, and 8 bases lay outside the gene matches. CDR3 protein: CASSLRLAAYNEQFF. For the CDR3, the DNA is TGCGCCAGCAGCCTGAGGCTAGCGGCGTACAATGAGCAGTTCTTC.

The chain joins TRBV9 to TRBJ1-5; maybe TRBD1 (5 bases). The length of the CDR3 is 14 residues. Germline V CDR1 and CDR2: SGDLS, YYNGEE. V lost 4 bases and J lost 0, with 8 bases in between. CDR3 DNA sequence: TGTGCCAGCAGCCCGGGGGATAGCAATCAGCCCCAGCATTTT. Translating it yields CASSPGDSNQPQHF.

The chain couples TRBV19 to TRBJ1-2; 7 bases are shared with TRBD1. The V segment lost 6 bases and the J segment 8 bases; nucleotides outside the gene matches: 9. Germline V gene sequence: CDR1 LNHDA, CDR2 SQIVND (reference sequence). CDR3 length: 13 amino acids. This CDR3 reads CASSPDRVGGYTF. As DNA, the CDR3 is TGTGCCAGTAGCCCTGACAGGGTTGGGGGCTACACCTTC.

Written as DNA, the CDR3 is TGTGCCAGCAAACAGGGTCTGGATACTGAAGCTTTCTTT. It yields the protein CASKQGLDTEAFF. The rearrangement joins TRBV5-4 to TRBJ1-1, with TRBD1 as a possible D gene (6 bases). CDR3 size: 13 residues. V lost 6 bases and J 5 bases, leaving 14 bases between the germline ends. Germline V lookup: CDR1 SGHNT, CDR2 YYREEE (reference sequence).

Only one count was recorded for this clone. The chain carries TRBV5-1 and TRBJ2-5; 7 bases are a match to TRBD1. The V segment lost 0 bases and the J segment 1 base; nucleotides outside the gene matches: 0. This CDR3 is 14 amino acids long. Per the germline V gene, CDR1 is SGHRS and CDR2 is YFSETQ. CDR3 region: CASSLGTGQETQYF. The CDR3 nucleotides are TGCGCCAGCAGCTTGGGGACAGGCCAAGAGACCCAGTACTTC.

This sequence joins TRBV18 and TRBJ2-1; no reliable D call. Per germline, CDR1 KGHSH and CDR2 LQKENI. The V end was cut by 0 bases, the J end by 9 bases, with 6 bases between. The CDR3 consists of 12 residues. Here the CDR3 reads CASSPPYGEQFF. Written as DNA, the CDR3 is TGTGCCAGCTCACCACCATACGGTGAGCAGTTCTTC.

The chain couples TRBV10-3 to TRBJ2-3; TRBD2 aligns across 13 bases. Germline V gene lookup returns CDR1 ENHRY and CDR2 SYGVKD. V shed 0 bases, J shed 1 base, and the junction held 7 bases outside the gene matches. This CDR3 has 19 amino acids. The CDR3 loop reads CAISESGLAGHLRTDTQYF. The DNA for the CDR3 is TGTGCCATCAGTGAGTCGGGACTAGCGGGACACCTCCGCACAGATACGCAGTATTTT.

The chain has TRBV29-1 and TRBJ2-7, with a possible D match to TRBD1 (8 bases). Trimming left V 7 bases short and J 1 base short, with 17 bases between. The CDR3 extends over 14 amino acids. The germline CDR1 and CDR2 sequences are SQVTM and ANQGSEA. The CDR3 region has the DNA TGCAGCGCCACCGGACAGGGAGGGTCCTACGAGCAGTACTTC. Translating gives CSATGQGGSYEQYF.

V usage is TRBV4-2 and J usage is TRBJ1-1; D is perhaps TRBD1 (5 bases). Germline V lookup: CDR1 LGHNA, CDR2 YNFKEQ. V lost 0 bases and J lost 3, with 11 bases in between. The CDR3 has 15 residues. The CDR3 protein is CASSQDRVWDTEAFF. CDR3 DNA: TGTGCCAGCAGCCAAGACAGGGTCTGGGACACTGAAGCTTTCTTT.

This clone was detected only once. The chain is built from TRBV5-4 and TRBJ2-5; TRBD1 matches 10 bases. Per the germline V gene, CDR1 is SGHNT and CDR2 is YYREEE (reference sequence). V was pared by 7 bases and J by 4 bases, with 4 bases of the junction left unmatched. This CDR3 contains 13 residues. The CDR3 nucleotides are TGTGCCAGCTGGACAGGGGGGTCAGAGACCCAGTACTTC. Protein sequence: CASWTGGSETQYF.

V and J are TRBV5-4 and TRBJ1-1, with TRBD1 as a possible D gene (5 bases). Germline CDR1 SGHNT, CDR2 YYREEE (reference sequence). Between the trimmed V and J ends, which lost 0 bases and 5 bases, there was a span of 11 bases. The CDR3 is made up of 14 amino acids. The CDR3 sequence is CASSLGGGDTEAFF. The CDR3 region has the DNA TGTGCCAGCAGCTTGGGGGGCGGGGATACTGAAGCTTTCTTT.

The V gene is TRBV27, the J gene TRBJ2-7, with TRBD1 as a possible D gene (7 bases). Germline assignment: CDR1 MNHEY and CDR2 SMNVEV (reference sequence). The CDR3 length is 14 residues. V lost 5 bases and J lost 2, with 13 bases in between. Here the CDR3 reads CASSRRDRAYEQYF. The CDR3 DNA reads as TGTGCCAGCAGTCGGCGGGACAGAGCCTACGAGCAGTACTTC.

The chain is built from TRBV19 and TRBJ1-5; 7 nucleotides align to TRBD1. CDR3 length equals 15 residues. V was clipped by 4 bases and J by 4 bases; unmatched bases: 7. Germline loops: CDR1 LNHDA, CDR2 SQIVND (reference sequence). The CDR3 loop is CASSKSAGGNQPQHF. Written as DNA, the CDR3 is TGTGCCAGTAGTAAGAGCGCAGGGGGAAATCAGCCCCAGCATTTT.

The chain carries TRBV15 and TRBJ1-3; perhaps TRBD1 as D (5 bases). The V gene lost 5 bases and the J gene lost 1 base, with 18 bases spanning the gap. From germline, CDR1 is LNHNV and CDR2 YYDKDF (reference sequence). The CDR3 extends over 17 amino acids. DNA for the CDR3: TGTGCCACCAGCCGTTTGACAGAAATCCCTTCTGGAAACACCATATATTTT. This encodes CATSRLTEIPSGNTIYF.

V usage is TRBV10-2 and J usage is TRBJ2-7, with D tentatively TRBD1 (5 bases). Looked up from germline, CDR1 is WSHSY and CDR2 is SAAADI. Trimming removed 4 bases from V and 7 bases from J, with 17 bases in between. The CDR3 length is 14 residues. CDR3 protein: CASSARTRVGEQYV. CDR3 bases: TGCGCCAGCAGTGCACGGACCAGGGTGGGTGAGCAGTACGTC.

The V call is TRBV5-1, the J call TRBJ2-1, with 12 bases lining up with TRBD2. CDR1 is SGHRS and CDR2 is YFSETQ in the germline V gene. The CDR3 consists of 16 residues. With 4 bases clipped from V and 4 bases from J, the junction kept 6 bases outside the gene matches. The CDR3 sequence: CASSDSTSGGYNEQFF. The CDR3, as DNA: TGCGCCAGCAGCGACTCGACTAGCGGGGGTTACAATGAGCAGTTCTTC.

The chain combines TRBV11-2 with TRBJ1-1; D uncertain. Trimming removed 5 bases from V and 5 bases from J, with 6 bases in between. The germline V gene encodes CDR1 SGHAT and CDR2 FQNNGV. This CDR3 contains 11 residues. The CDR3 bases are TGTGCCAGCAGCCCCCGGACTGAAGCTTTCTTT. Protein sequence: CASSPRTEAFF. The complete variable domain, with remaining parts taken from reference TRBV11-2 and TRBJ1-1, reads EAGVAQSPRYKIIEKRQSVAFWCNPISGHATLYWYQQILGQGPKLLIQFQNNGVVDDSQLPKDRFSAERLKGVDSTLKIQPAKLEDSAVYLCASSPRTEAFFGQGTRLTVV.

The chain employs TRBV15 and TRBJ2-7, with a tentative D call TRBD2 (6 bases). The CDR3 totals 15 residues. Germline V gene data show CDR1 as LNHNV and CDR2 as YYDKDF (reference sequence). The V end was cut by 0 bases, the J end by 3 bases, with 12 bases between. The CDR3, as DNA: TGTGCCACCAGCAGAGAAGGAGGAGGGATCTACGAGCAGTACTTC. It translates to CATSREGGGIYEQYF.

The V gene is TRBV9, the J gene TRBJ2-2, with TRBD2 matching over 9 bases. The CDR3 spans 15 residues. Trimming cost V 2 bases and J 5 bases; bases outside gene matches: 4. The V gene's germline CDR1 is SGDLS and CDR2 YYNGEE. The CDR3 DNA sequence: TGTGCCAGCAGCGTTAGCGGGAGAAAGACCGGGGAGCTGTTTTTT. Residues: CASSVSGRKTGELFF. The full variable domain, with the rest looked up from reference TRBV9 and TRBJ2-2, is DSGVTQTPKHLITATGQRVTLRCSPRSGDLSVYWYQQSLDQGLQFLIQYYNGEERAKGNILERFSAQQFPDLHSELNLSSLELGDSALYFCASSVSGRKTGELFFGEGSRLTVL.

The DNA for the CDR3 is TGTGCCAGTAGTATTATCGGGGATGAAAAACTGTTTTTT. It yields the protein CASSIIGDEKLFF. V gene TRBV19 combines with J gene TRBJ1-4; D unresolved. Trimming took 3 bases from V and 6 from J, leaving 8 bases between them. Germline assignment: CDR1 LNHDA and CDR2 SQIVND (reference sequence). This CDR3 comprises 13 residues.

The chain has TRBV24-1 and TRBJ1-1; no clear D gene. With 1 base removed from V and 4 bases from J, the gap between germline ends came to 3 bases. The CDR3 length is 12 residues. Germline assignment: CDR1 KGHDR and CDR2 SFDVKD. CDR3 sequence: CATSDFGTEAFF. Here the CDR3 DNA reads TGTGCCACCAGTGATTTCGGCACTGAAGCTTTCTTT.

The chain joins TRBV6-1 to TRBJ1-1, with D perhaps TRBD1 (6 bases). The CDR3 extends over 15 amino acids. Looked up from germline, CDR1 is MNHNS and CDR2 is SASEGT. The germline V and J ends were trimmed by 3 bases and 1 base, with 12 bases remaining between them. DNA of the CDR3: TGTGCCAGCAGTGACCCCCTGACAGGGAACACTGAAGCTTTCTTT. Amino acids: CASSDPLTGNTEAFF.

This clone was seen a handful of times. The chain joins TRBV5-1 to TRBJ2-1; 13 nucleotides match TRBD2. CDR1 and CDR2 from the germline V gene are SGHRS and YFSETQ. CDR3 size: 15 residues. The V segment lost 6 bases and the J segment 5 bases; nucleotides outside the gene matches: 5. CDR3 amino acids: CASTGLAGANNEQFF. The CDR3 bases are TGCGCCAGCACCGGACTAGCGGGAGCAAACAATGAGCAGTTCTTC.

J is TRBJ1-1 and V is TRBV6-5, with D unresolved. Germline V lookup: CDR1 MNHEY, CDR2 SVGAGI. V lost 6 bases and J 0 bases, leaving 8 bases between the germline ends. This CDR3 region has 13 residues. The CDR3: CASRRDVNTEAFF. The CDR3 bases are TGTGCCAGCAGGAGAGATGTGAACACTGAAGCTTTCTTT.

The chain is built from TRBV6-1 and TRBJ2-7; TRBD1 aligns across 10 bases. Looked up from germline, CDR1 is MNHNS and CDR2 is SASEGT. Unmatched junction bases numbered 5, after V lost 2 bases and J lost 7 bases. This CDR3 has 14 residues. CDR3 amino acids: CASSETRTGGEQYV. CDR3 bases: TGTGCCAGCAGTGAAACCAGGACAGGGGGAGAGCAGTACGTC.

This clone was seen once. This chain links TRBV7-3 with TRBJ2-2; 9 bases fit TRBD2. There are 14 residues in the CDR3. With V trimmed by 2 bases and J by 5 bases, 0 bases remained unmatched. Germline CDR1 is SGHTA and CDR2 is FQGTGA. CDR3: CASSLAGGTGELFF. The DNA for the CDR3 is TGTGCCAGCAGCTTAGCGGGAGGGACCGGGGAGCTGTTTTTT.

V usage is TRBV5-1 and J usage is TRBJ2-7, with TRBD1 matching 10 bases. After removal of 0 bases from V and 3 bases from J, the junction contained 3 bases not matched to a gene. Germline assignment: CDR1 SGHRS and CDR2 YFSETQ. The CDR3 spans 15 residues. DNA of the CDR3: TGCGCCAGCAGCTTGGGACAGGGGGCGGTCTACGAGCAGTACTTC. It encodes CASSLGQGAVYEQYF.

The chain uses TRBV7-8 and TRBJ2-2, with 8 bases lining up with TRBD1. Germline CDR1 and CDR2: SGHVS and FQNEAQ. The CDR3 has 18 residues. V shed 2 bases, J shed 0 bases, and the junction held 8 bases outside the gene matches. CDR3: CASSLRGQEYSNTGELFF. For the CDR3, the DNA is TGTGCCAGCAGCTTACGGGGACAGGAGTACTCGAACACCGGGGAGCTGTTTTTT.

The chain employs TRBV5-1 and TRBJ1-2; TRBD1 matches at 9 bases. This CDR3 has 14 amino acids. J lost 8 bases, V lost 0 bases, and 5 bases had no gene match. Germline CDR1 reads SGHRS; CDR2 reads YFSETQ. The CDR3 protein is CASSLVDRGGGYTF. CDR3 coding DNA: TGCGCCAGCAGCTTGGTGGACAGGGGAGGAGGCTACACCTTC. Full variable domain (rest looked up from reference TRBV5-1 and TRBJ1-2): KAGVTQTPRYLIKTRGQQVTLSCSPISGHRSVSWYQQTPGQGLQFLFEYFSETQRNKGNFPGRFSGRQFSNSRSEMNVSTLELGDSALYLCASSLVDRGGGYTFGSGTRLTVV.

This chain joins TRBV28 and TRBJ2-3; 13 bases map to TRBD2. This CDR3 is 16 amino acids long. After removal of 6 bases from V and 5 bases from J, the junction contained 8 bases not matched to a gene. Germline assignment: CDR1 MDHEN and CDR2 SYDVKM. The CDR3 coding sequence is TGTGCCAGCAGCCAAACTAGCGGGGGGGCCGTAGATACGCAGTATTTT. Amino acid sequence: CASSQTSGGAVDTQYF.

The chain joins TRBV19 to TRBJ2-7; maybe TRBD1 (6 bases). This CDR3 comprises 12 residues. Germline-derived CDR1 and CDR2 are LNHDA and SQIVND (reference sequence). The V and J ends lost 5 bases and 3 bases respectively, with 8 bases between them. The CDR3 region has the DNA TGTGCCAGTAGTTCAGGGGTCTACGAGCAGTACTTC. Amino acids: CASSSGVYEQYF.

The genes are TRBV14 and TRBJ2-1; TRBD2 agrees at 7 bases. CDR1 and CDR2 (germline): SGHDN, FVKESK. The CDR3 is made up of 14 amino acids. J was trimmed by 5 bases and V by 2 bases; bases with no gene match: 3. The CDR3 region is CASSQRGLHNEQFF. The CDR3 coding sequence is TGTGCCAGCAGCCAAAGGGGACTACACAATGAGCAGTTCTTC.